This TCR beta chain appears in the sequencing data of a study of blood T cell repertoires in COVID-19. The CDR3 totals 20 residues. CDR1 and CDR2 (germline): SGHRS, YFSETQ. Germline trimming cut 2 bases from V and 4 bases from J; bases unmatched to any gene: 16. TCRdb keeps only in-frame clones here, not all; method: immunoSEQ multiplex PCR. The table records some 170,000 clones, almost 80% of them present only once. The sequenced material came from peripheral blood. The rearrangement joins TRBV5-1 to TRBJ2-5; TRBD2 matches 14 bases. This clonotype was obtained from a woman between 65 and 79 years old with acute or convalescent COVID-19. As DNA, the CDR3 is TGCGCCAGCAGCTTCGGGACTAGCGGGAGAAGAGGTAGATTCAGAGAGACCCAGTACTTC. It yields the protein CASSFGTSGRRGRFRETQYF. Complete variable domain (other parts from reference TRBV5-1 and TRBJ2-5): KAGVTQTPRYLIKTRGQQVTLSCSPISGHRSVSWYQQTPGQGLQFLFEYFSETQRNKGNFPGRFSGRQFSNSRSEMNVSTLELGDSALYLCASSFGTSGRRGRFRETQYFGPGTRLLVL.